Listed below are T cell receptor beta chains from one sample, sequenced in a study of Ad26.COV2.S vaccination and SARS-CoV-2 variants. Some clones are missing from TCRdb's copy, which holds only in-frame ones; the method was immunoSEQ multiplex PCR. The data show around 500,000 clones, roughly nine tenths seen once. Sequencing was performed on peripheral blood, taken in a trial of Ad26.COV2.S vaccine versus placebo. These receptors were collected from a person aged 18-65 years who received the Ad26.COV2.S COVID-19 vaccine or a placebo. The CDR3 runs from the conserved cysteine through the conserved F or W. Fields, in order: clone size, D gene, J gene, V gene, CDR3 protein, CDR3 DNA. The D gene is left open where the match is weak. Only part of the rows carry a size: once, few, many, or a class if the clone is expanded.

NA,TRBD2,TRBJ2-1,TRBV25-1,CASSSGTSGNNEQFF,TGTGCCAGCAGCTCCGGGACTAGCGGTAACAATGAGCAGTTCTTC
NA,TRBD1,TRBJ1-3,TRBV28,CASSLQGTGQNTIYF,TGTGCCAGCAGTTTACAGGGGACAGGTCAAAACACCATATATTTT
many,NA,TRBJ1-6,TRBV7-8,CASSLVPTARAVSPLHF,TGTGCCAGCAGCTTAGTGCCGACAGCTCGGGCGGTCTCACCCCTCCACTTT
NA,NA,TRBJ2-1,TRBV9,CASSPQGNEQFF,TGTGCCAGCAGCCCACAGGGAAATGAGCAGTTCTTC
NA,NA,TRBJ1-4,TRBV18,CASSPGGHRNEKLFF,TGTGCCAGCTCACCCGGAGGACATCGGAATGAAAAACTGTTTTTT
once,NA,TRBJ1-1,TRBV5-1,CASSFGTNTEAFF,TGCGCCAGCAGCTTCGGGACTAACACTGAAGCTTTCTTT
NA,NA,TRBJ1-4,TRBV7-9,CASSFQGFNEKLFF,TGTGCCAGCAGCTTCCAGGGATTTAATGAAAAACTGTTTTTT
NA,TRBD1,TRBJ1-2,TRBV2,CASSTQLGQGSGYTF,TGTGCCAGCAGCACCCAGCTAGGACAGGGAAGCGGCTACACCTTC
NA,NA,TRBJ1-3,TRBV7-2,CASSFMPRPSSSGNTIYF,TGTGCCAGCAGCTTTATGCCCCGACCGTCAAGCTCTGGAAACACCATATATTTT
NA,NA,TRBJ2-2,TRBV11-2,CASSLVFGNTGELFF,TGTGCCAGCAGCTTAGTCTTTGGGAACACCGGGGAGCTGTTTTTT
NA,NA,TRBJ2-7,TRBV9,CASSADRDGYEQYF,TGTGCCAGCAGCGCTGATAGGGACGGCTACGAGCAGTACTTC
NA,NA,TRBJ1-2,TRBV3-1/TRBV3-2,CASSQAGTDYGYTF,TGTGCCAGCAGCCAAGCGGGGACTGACTATGGCTACACCTTC
NA,NA,TRBJ2-7,TRBV5-1,CASSLWDPHSYEQYF,TGCGCCAGCAGCTTGTGGGACCCACACTCTTACGAGCAGTACTTC
NA,NA,TRBJ2-3,TRBV7-3,CASSSKSGTDTQYF,TGTGCCAGCAGCTCTAAGTCAGGTACAGATACGCAGTATTTT
NA,NA,TRBJ1-2,TRBV12-3/TRBV12-4,CASSPTRQSGYTF,TGTGCCAGCAGTCCTACAAGGCAGTCTGGCTACACCTTC
NA,NA,TRBJ2-5,TRBV7-2,CASSSRDFQETQYF,TGTGCCAGCAGCTCCCGGGACTTTCAAGAGACCCAGTACTTC
NA,NA,TRBJ2-7,TRBV15,CATSRDSEGARVF,TGTGCCACCAGCAGAGATTCGGAGGGGGCCCGGGTCTTC